The T cell receptor beta chain under discussion was sequenced for a study of T cell repertoires in cytomegalovirus infection. Study-level information: In public TCR beta signatures, there were indications of both CMV infection and matching HLA type. Study conclusions and caveats: In two of eight donors, the top clonotype was HLA-C-restricted CMV-specific.

TCRdb reprocessed the reads with MiXCR, giving one entry per CDR3 protein. The sample shows about 680,000 distinct CDR3 sequences, 20% to 30% of them seen only once. Germline V gene sequence: CDR1 MNHNS, CDR2 SASEGT. The V segment lost 5 bases and the J segment 5 bases; nucleotides outside the gene matches: 8. CDR3 length: 15 residues. This clonotype was seen repeatedly, ten times or more. Its specificity is not known. The chain employs TRBV6-1 and TRBJ2-7, with TRBD1 matching 11 bases. The sample taken for sequencing was CD8+ T cells from PBMCs. The clonotype comes from a human donor in good health (CMV status not recorded). Some clones in this sample may be carry-over from other donors' samples. DNA of the CDR3: TGTGCCAGCAGTTGGACAGGGGGCGAGTACCACGAGCAGTACTTC. Translation gives CASSWTGGEYHEQYF.